The 5 T cell receptor beta chains in this list originate from one sample, sequenced in a study of blood T cell repertoires in COVID-19. The data were produced by immunoSEQ multiplex PCR, yet TCRdb's version contains in-frame clones alone and is incomplete. Of about 220,000 clones in the sample, around 88% were seen once. The sequenced material came from peripheral blood. The receptors derive from a woman between 45 and 65 years old with acute or convalescent COVID-19.

The chain is built from TRBV6-5 and TRBJ1-2; possibly TRBD1 for D (5 bases). The V and J ends lost 4 bases and 0 bases respectively, with 12 bases between them. The germline CDR1 and CDR2 sequences are MNHEY and SVGAGI. The CDR3 consists of 15 residues. CDR3 in DNA: TGTGCCAGCAGTTTCCAAGGGGAAACTAACTATGGCTACACCTTC. Translated, it gives CASSFQGETNYGYTF.

The CDR3 reads CASSPMSREKLFF. CDR3 nucleotide sequence: TGTGCCAGCAGCCCGATGTCTAGAGAAAAACTGTTTTTT. This chain joins TRBV4-2 and TRBJ1-4; D is unclear. Germline V gene sequence: CDR1 LGHNA, CDR2 YNFKEQ. The V gene lost 4 bases and the J gene lost 8 bases, with 11 bases spanning the gap. The CDR3 has 13 residues.

Here the CDR3 reads CASRPTSGTIHNEQFF. DNA for the CDR3: TGCGCCAGCAGGCCGACATCCGGGACAATACACAATGAGCAGTTCTTC. The V gene is TRBV5-1, the J gene TRBJ2-1, with a weak D call TRBD1 (6 bases). The CDR3 consists of 16 residues. V was shortened by 5 bases and J by 5 bases, with 20 bases between the two germline ends. Germline V gene data show CDR1 as SGHRS and CDR2 as YFSETQ.

The chain carries TRBV2 and TRBJ2-2, with 7 positions matching TRBD2. The CDR3 sequence is 18 residues long. Germline V gives CDR1 SNHLY, CDR2 FYNNEI. V trimming: 3 bases; J trimming: 5 bases; junction bases outside the gene matches: 15. The CDR3 bases are TGTGCCAGCAGTGAGGGATTAGCGGGCCCCCCCGGGACCGGGGAGCTGTTTTTT. It encodes CASSEGLAGPPGTGELFF. Filled out from reference TRBV2 and TRBJ2-2, the complete variable domain reads EPEVTQTPSHQVTQMGQEVILRCVPISNHLYFYWYRQILGQKVEFLVSFYNNEISEKSEIFDDQFSVERPDGSNFTLKIRSTKLEDSAMYFCASSEGLAGPPGTGELFFGEGSRLTVL.

The V call is TRBV6-6, the J call TRBJ1-3; TRBD1 agrees at 8 bases. Trimming took 2 bases from V and 2 from J; bases not matched to a gene: 5. The CDR3 sequence is 16 residues long. Germline lookup yields CDR1 MNHNY and CDR2 SVGAGI (reference sequence). As DNA, the CDR3 is TGTGCCAGCAGTTACCCGACAGGGGCAACTGGAAACACCATATATTTT. Translating gives CASSYPTGATGNTIYF.